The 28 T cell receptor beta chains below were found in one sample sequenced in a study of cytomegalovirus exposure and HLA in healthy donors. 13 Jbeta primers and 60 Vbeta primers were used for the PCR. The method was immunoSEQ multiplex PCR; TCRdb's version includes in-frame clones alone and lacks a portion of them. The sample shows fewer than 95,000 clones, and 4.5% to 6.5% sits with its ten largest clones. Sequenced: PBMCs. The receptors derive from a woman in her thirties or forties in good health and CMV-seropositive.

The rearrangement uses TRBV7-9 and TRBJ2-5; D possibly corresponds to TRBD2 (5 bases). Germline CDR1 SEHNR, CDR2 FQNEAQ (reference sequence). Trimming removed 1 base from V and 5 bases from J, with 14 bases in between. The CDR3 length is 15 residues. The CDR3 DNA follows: TGTGCCAGCAGCTTAGAGGGAGACCCACTTGAGACCCAGTACTTC. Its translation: CASSLEGDPLETQYF. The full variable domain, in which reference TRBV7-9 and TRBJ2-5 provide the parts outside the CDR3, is DTGVSQNPRHKITKRGQNVTFRCDPISEHNRLYWYRQTLGQGPEFLTYFQNEAQLEKSRLLSDRFSAERPKGSFSTLEIQRTEQGDSAMYLCASSLEGDPLETQYFGPGTRLLVL.

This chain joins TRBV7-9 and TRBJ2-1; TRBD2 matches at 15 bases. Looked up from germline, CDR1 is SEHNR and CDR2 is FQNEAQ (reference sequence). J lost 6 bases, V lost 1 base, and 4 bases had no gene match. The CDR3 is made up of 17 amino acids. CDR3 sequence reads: CASSLGRTSGRANEQFF. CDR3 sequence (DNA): TGTGCCAGCAGCTTAGGCAGGACTAGCGGGAGGGCCAATGAGCAGTTCTTC.

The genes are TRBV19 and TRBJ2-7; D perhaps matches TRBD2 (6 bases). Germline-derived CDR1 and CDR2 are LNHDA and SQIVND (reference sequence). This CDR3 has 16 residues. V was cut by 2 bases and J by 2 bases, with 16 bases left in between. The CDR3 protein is CASSIILASRPYEQYF. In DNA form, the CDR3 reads TGTGCCAGTAGTATAATCCTAGCGTCGAGGCCCTACGAGCAGTACTTC.

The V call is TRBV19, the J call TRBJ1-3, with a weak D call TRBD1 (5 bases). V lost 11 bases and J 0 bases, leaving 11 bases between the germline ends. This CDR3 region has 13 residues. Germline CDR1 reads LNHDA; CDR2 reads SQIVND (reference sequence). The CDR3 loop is CAGRVSSGNTIYF. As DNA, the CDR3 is TGTGCCGGCAGGGTTTCCTCTGGAAACACCATATATTTT.

This CDR3 reads CASSPTSGGPLSTDTQYF. CDR3 DNA: TGTGCCAGCAGCCCTACTAGCGGGGGGCCCTTAAGCACAGATACGCAGTATTTT. The rearrangement uses TRBV7-2 and TRBJ2-3; 12 bases match TRBD2. V lost 5 bases to trimming and J lost 0 bases; unmatched junction nucleotides: 9. The CDR3 consists of 18 residues. Per germline, CDR1 SGHTA and CDR2 FQGNSA. The full variable domain, rest sourced from reference TRBV7-2 and TRBJ2-3, is GAGVSQSPSNKVTEKGKDVELRCDPISGHTALYWYRQSLGQGLEFLIYFQGNSAPDKSGLPSDRFSAERTGGSVSTLTIQRTQQEDSAVYLCASSPTSGGPLSTDTQYFGPGTRLTVL.

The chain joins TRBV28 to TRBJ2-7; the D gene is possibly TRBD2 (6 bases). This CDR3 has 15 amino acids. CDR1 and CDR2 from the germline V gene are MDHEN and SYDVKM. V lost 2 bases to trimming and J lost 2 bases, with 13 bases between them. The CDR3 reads CASSLPGESTYEQYF. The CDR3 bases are TGTGCCAGCAGTTTACCGGGGGAAAGCACCTACGAGCAGTACTTC.

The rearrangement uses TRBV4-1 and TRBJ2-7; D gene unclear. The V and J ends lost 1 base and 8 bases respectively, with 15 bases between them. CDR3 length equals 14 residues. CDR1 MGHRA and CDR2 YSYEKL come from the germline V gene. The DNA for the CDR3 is TGCGCCAGCAGCCAAGCAGTGACTCCGCCTCAGCAGTACTTC. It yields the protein CASSQAVTPPQQYF.

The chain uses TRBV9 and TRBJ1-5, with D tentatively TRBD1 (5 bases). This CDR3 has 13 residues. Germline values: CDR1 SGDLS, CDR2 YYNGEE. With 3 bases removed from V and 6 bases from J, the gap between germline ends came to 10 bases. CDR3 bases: TGTGCCAGCAGCGGCGACAGCCCTCAGCCCCAGCATTTT. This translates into CASSGDSPQPQHF.

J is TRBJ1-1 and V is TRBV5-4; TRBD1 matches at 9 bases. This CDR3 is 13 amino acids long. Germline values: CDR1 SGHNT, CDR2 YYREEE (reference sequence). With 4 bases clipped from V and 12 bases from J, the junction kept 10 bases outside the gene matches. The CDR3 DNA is TGTGCCAGCAGCCTATCCGGGACAGGGACATCTTTCTTT. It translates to CASSLSGTGTSFF.

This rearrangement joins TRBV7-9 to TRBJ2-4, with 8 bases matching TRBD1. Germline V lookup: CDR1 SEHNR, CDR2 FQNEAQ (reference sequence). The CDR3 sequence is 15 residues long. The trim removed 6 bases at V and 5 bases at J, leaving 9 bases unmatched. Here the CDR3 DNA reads TGTGCCAGCAGTCGGGCAGGGGGCTGGGAAAACATTCAGTACTTC. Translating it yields CASSRAGGWENIQYF.

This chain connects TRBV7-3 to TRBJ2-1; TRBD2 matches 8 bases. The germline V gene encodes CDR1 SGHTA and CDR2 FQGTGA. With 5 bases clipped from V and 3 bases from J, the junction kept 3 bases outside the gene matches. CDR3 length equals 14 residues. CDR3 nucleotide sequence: TGTGCCAGCAGCCCGGGGGGGTTCTACAATGAGCAGTTCTTC. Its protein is CASSPGGFYNEQFF. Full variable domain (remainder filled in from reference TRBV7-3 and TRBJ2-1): GAGVSQTPSNKVTEKGKYVELRCDPISGHTALYWYRQSLGQGPEFLIYFQGTGAADDSGLPNDRFFAVRPEGSVSTLKIQRTERGDSAVYLCASSPGGFYNEQFFGPGTRLTVL.

In DNA form, the CDR3 reads TGTGCCAGCACCGCCGGACAGGGGGGCGCTAATGAAAAACTGTTTTTT. It codes for CASTAGQGGANEKLFF. The V and J genes are TRBV2 and TRBJ1-4, with 10 bases that match TRBD1. The CDR3 is 16 amino acids. With 7 bases clipped from V and 3 bases from J, the junction kept 8 bases outside the gene matches. Germline V gene lookup returns CDR1 SNHLY and CDR2 FYNNEI.

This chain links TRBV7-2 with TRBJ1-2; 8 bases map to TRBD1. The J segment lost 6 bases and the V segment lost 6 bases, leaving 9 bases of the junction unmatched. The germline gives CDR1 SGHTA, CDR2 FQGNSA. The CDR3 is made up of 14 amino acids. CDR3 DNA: TGTGCCAGCAGATTTGCAGGGGGCGCGGATGGCTACACCTTC. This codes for CASRFAGGADGYTF.

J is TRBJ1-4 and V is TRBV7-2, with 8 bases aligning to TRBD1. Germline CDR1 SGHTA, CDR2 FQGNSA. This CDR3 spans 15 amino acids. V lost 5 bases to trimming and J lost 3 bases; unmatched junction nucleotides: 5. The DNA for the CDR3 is TGTGCCAGCAGCCGTACAGGGGGGTCTAATGAAAAACTGTTTTTT. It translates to CASSRTGGSNEKLFF.

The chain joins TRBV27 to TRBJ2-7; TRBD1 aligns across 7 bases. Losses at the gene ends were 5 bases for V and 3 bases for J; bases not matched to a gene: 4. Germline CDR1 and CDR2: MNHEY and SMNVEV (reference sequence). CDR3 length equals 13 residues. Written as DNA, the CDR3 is TGTGCCAGCAGTCCCGGGGACAGCTACGAGCAGTACTTC. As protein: CASSPGDSYEQYF.

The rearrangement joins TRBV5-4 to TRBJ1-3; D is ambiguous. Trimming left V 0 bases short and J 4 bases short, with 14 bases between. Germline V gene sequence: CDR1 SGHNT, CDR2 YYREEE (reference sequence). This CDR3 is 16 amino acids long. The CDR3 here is CASSLAFGGGGNTIYF. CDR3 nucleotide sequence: TGTGCCAGCAGCTTGGCCTTTGGAGGCGGCGGAAACACCATATATTTT.

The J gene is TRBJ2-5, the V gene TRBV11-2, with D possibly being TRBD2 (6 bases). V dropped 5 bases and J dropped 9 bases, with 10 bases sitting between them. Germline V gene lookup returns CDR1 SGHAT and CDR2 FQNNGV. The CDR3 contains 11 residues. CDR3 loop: CASSQPGAQYF. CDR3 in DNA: TGTGCCAGCAGCCAACCGGGGGCCCAGTACTTC.

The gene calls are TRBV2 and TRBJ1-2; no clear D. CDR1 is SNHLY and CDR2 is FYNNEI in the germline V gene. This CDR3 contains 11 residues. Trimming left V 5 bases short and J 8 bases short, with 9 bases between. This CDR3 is CASSPKRGYTF. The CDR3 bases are TGTGCCAGCAGTCCGAAGAGGGGCTACACCTTC.

CDR3 bases: TGCAGCGTTGAAAACAGGGGGAACACTGAAGCTTTCTTT. Residues: CSVENRGNTEAFF. The chain uses TRBV29-1 and TRBJ1-1, with 7 bases lining up with TRBD1. CDR1 SQVTM and CDR2 ANQGSEA come from the germline V gene. Germline trimming cut 2 bases from V and 1 base from J; bases unmatched to any gene: 1. The CDR3 consists of 13 residues.

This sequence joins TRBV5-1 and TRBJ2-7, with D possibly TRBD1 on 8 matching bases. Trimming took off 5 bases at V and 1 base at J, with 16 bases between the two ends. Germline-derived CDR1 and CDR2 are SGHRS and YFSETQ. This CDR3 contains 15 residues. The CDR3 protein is CASRRGGQESYEQYF. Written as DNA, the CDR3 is TGCGCCAGCAGAAGGGGGGGACAGGAGTCCTACGAGCAGTACTTC. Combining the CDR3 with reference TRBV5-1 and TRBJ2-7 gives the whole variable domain KAGVTQTPRYLIKTRGQQVTLSCSPISGHRSVSWYQQTPGQGLQFLFEYFSETQRNKGNFPGRFSGRQFSNSRSEMNVSTLELGDSALYLCASRRGGQESYEQYFGPGTRLTVT.

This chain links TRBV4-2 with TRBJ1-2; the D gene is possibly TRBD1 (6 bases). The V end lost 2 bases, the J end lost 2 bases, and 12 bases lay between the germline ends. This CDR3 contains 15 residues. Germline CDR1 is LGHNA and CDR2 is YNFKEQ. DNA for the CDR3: TGTGCCAGCAGCCAAAGACGGACAGAAAACTATGGCTACACCTTC. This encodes CASSQRRTENYGYTF.

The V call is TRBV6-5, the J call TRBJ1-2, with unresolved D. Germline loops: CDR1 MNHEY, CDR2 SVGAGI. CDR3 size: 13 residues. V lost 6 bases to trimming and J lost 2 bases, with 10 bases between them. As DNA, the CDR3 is TGTGCCAGCAGCCCCGAGCGGAACTATGGCTACACCTTC. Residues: CASSPERNYGYTF.

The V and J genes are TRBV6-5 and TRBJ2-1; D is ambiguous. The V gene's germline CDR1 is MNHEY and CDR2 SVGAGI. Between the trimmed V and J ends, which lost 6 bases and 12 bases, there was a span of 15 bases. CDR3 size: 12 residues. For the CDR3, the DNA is TGTGCCAGCAGAAAGAATACCGGGTCGCAGTTCTTC. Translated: CASRKNTGSQFF.

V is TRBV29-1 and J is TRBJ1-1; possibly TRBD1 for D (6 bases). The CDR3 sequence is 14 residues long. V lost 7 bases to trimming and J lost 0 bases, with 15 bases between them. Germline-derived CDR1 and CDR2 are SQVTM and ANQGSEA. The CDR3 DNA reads TGCAGCGCTTCGACAGGATTCATGAACACTGAAGCTTTCTTT. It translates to CSASTGFMNTEAFF.

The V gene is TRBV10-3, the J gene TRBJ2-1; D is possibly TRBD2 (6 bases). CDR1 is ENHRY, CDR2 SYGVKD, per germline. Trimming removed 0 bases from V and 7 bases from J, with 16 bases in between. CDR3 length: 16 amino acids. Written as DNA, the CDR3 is TGTGCCATCAGTGAGTCTAGGAGACTAGTTGAGAATGAGCAGTTCTTC. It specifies CAISESRRLVENEQFF.

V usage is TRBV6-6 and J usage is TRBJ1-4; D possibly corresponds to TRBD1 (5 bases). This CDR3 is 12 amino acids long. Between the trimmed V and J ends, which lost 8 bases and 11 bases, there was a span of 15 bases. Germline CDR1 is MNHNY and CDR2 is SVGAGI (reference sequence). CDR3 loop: CASWAWGDKLFF. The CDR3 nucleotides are TGTGCCAGCTGGGCGTGGGGGGATAAACTGTTTTTT.

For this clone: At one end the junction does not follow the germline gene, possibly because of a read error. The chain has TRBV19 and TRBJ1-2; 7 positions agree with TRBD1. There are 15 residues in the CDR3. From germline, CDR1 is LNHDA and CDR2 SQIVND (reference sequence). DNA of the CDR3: TGTGCCAGTAGTCTAGAGCCGGGACAGAGCTATGGCTACACCTTC. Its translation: CASSLEPGQSYGYTF.

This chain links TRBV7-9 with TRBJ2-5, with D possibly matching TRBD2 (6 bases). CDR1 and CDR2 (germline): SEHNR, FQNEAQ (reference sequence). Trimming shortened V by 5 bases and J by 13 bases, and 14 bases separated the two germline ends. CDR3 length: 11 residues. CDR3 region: CASSPEGPPYF. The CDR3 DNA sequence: TGTGCCAGCAGCCCGGAGGGGCCGCCGTACTTC.